The clone carrying this T cell receptor (beta chain) was seen only a few times. These data come from a study of regulatory T cells in long-lasting Graves disease. Sample time point: newly diagnosed GD, antithyroid drugs for less than 3 months. The authors made the TCR library using RNA they extracted from PBMCs. An endocrinology department located in Xi'an, China, was where the patients came from. HTBI primers from iRepertoire and Arm-PCR of CDR3 regions yielded the TCR beta libraries. TCRdb processed the multiplex PCR reads anew with MiXCR; each CDR3 protein has one entry. The data show about 350,000 distinct CDR3 sequences, 16% seen once. This CDR3 is 15 amino acids long. Germline trimming cut 4 bases from V and 2 bases from J; bases unmatched to any gene: 5. Per germline, CDR1 SGHDN and CDR2 FVKESK. These data were likewise used in another study, on T cells in Graves' hyperthyroidism and ophthalmopathy. As that study records: Carried out on the TCR CDR3, a first-round RT-PCR used the HTBI primer set.

The input for sequencing was peripheral blood mononuclear cells (PBMCs), taken at new diagnosis, from a patient treated with antithyroid drugs. This TCR came from a man aged 35 to 55 with Graves disease. The chain carries TRBV14 and TRBJ2-3; 8 positions match TRBD1. The CDR3 is CASSPPGQVTDTQYF. The CDR3 DNA is TGTGCCAGCAGCCCACCGGGACAGGTCACAGATACGCAGTATTTT.